The 8 T cell receptor beta chains in this list originate from one sample, sequenced in a study of cytomegalovirus exposure and HLA in healthy donors. PCR involved 60 Vbeta and 13 Jbeta primers. TCRdb's table, derived via immunoSEQ multiplex PCR, lists solely in-frame clones and lacks some. This table has some 150,000 clones, roughly 85% appearing once. Material: PBMCs. Receptor source: a man between 35 and 55 years old in good health and CMV-seronegative.

The chain couples TRBV7-2 to TRBJ2-1; 7 bases line up with TRBD2. Germline V lookup: CDR1 SGHTA, CDR2 FQGNSA. J lost 3 bases, V lost 5 bases, and 7 bases had no gene match. The CDR3 is 15 amino acids. The CDR3 loop is CASSPERDLYNEQFF. Here the CDR3 DNA reads TGTGCCAGCAGCCCCGAGCGGGACCTCTACAATGAGCAGTTCTTC.

The rearrangement links TRBV6-5 to TRBJ2-3; D is perhaps TRBD2 (6 bases). Trimming removed 7 bases from V and 3 bases from J, with 17 bases in between. The CDR3 sequence is 15 residues long. The V gene's germline CDR1 is MNHEY and CDR2 SVGAGI. CDR3 region: CASTKTRVETDTQYF. The CDR3, as DNA: TGTGCCAGCACCAAGACTAGGGTAGAGACAGATACGCAGTATTTT.

About this clone itself: The same CDR3 arises from other DNA sequences in this sample as well. The chain couples TRBV5-1 to TRBJ2-3, with D hard to call. CDR3 length: 11 amino acids. The germline CDR1 and CDR2 sequences are SGHRS and YFSETQ. Trimming took off 3 bases at V and 3 bases at J, with 2 bases between the two ends. The CDR3 sequence: CASSSTDTQYF. The CDR3 region has the DNA TGCGCCAGCAGCTCGACAGATACGCAGTATTTT.

This CDR3 reads CASSLSGSTEAFF. The DNA for the CDR3 is TGTGCCAGCAGCTTATCAGGGTCCACTGAAGCTTTCTTT. The chain carries TRBV7-6 and TRBJ1-1; D is perhaps TRBD1 (5 bases). CDR3 length: 13 residues. Germline CDR1 and CDR2: SGHVS and FNYEAQ. V shed 2 bases and J shed 4 bases, with 8 bases lying between them.

J is TRBJ2-1 and V is TRBV19, with 10 bases fitting TRBD2. The CDR3 loop spans 15 amino acids. Germline values: CDR1 LNHDA, CDR2 SQIVND (reference sequence). V was pared by 3 bases and J by 8 bases, with 7 bases of the junction left unmatched. CDR3 nucleotide sequence: TGTGCCAGTAGTATCGGACTAGCGGATTTGGATGAGCAGTTCTTC. Residues: CASSIGLADLDEQFF. The full variable domain, with the rest looked up from reference TRBV19 and TRBJ2-1, is DGGITQSPKYLFRKEGQNVTLSCEQNLNHDAMYWYRQDPGQGLRLIYYSQIVNDFQKGDIAEGYSVSREKKESFPLTVTSAQKNPTAFYLCASSIGLADLDEQFFGPGTRLTVL.

J is TRBJ1-5 and V is TRBV28, with 10 bases aligning to TRBD1. The V segment lost 7 bases and the J segment 8 bases; nucleotides outside the gene matches: 8. CDR1 is MDHEN and CDR2 is SYDVKM in the germline V gene. This CDR3 has 14 residues. CDR3 residues: CASTMTGGMEPQHF. The CDR3 bases are TGTGCCAGCACCATGACAGGGGGCATGGAGCCCCAGCATTTT.

The CDR3 is CASSLFARSSYNEQFF. Written as DNA, the CDR3 is TGTGCCAGCAGCTTATTCGCTCGGAGCTCCTACAATGAGCAGTTCTTC. This chain links TRBV11-3 with TRBJ2-1; no clear D gene. V lost 2 bases and J 0 bases, leaving 11 bases between the germline ends. Germline V lookup: CDR1 SGHNT, CDR2 YENEEA. The CDR3 runs to 16 residues.

The chain is built from TRBV28 and TRBJ2-3, with D possibly matching TRBD1 (5 bases). V was clipped by 2 bases and J by 4 bases, with 13 bases between them. The CDR3 is 15 amino acids. Germline CDR1 reads MDHEN; CDR2 reads SYDVKM. CDR3 in DNA: TGTGCCAGCAGTTTAGGGCTGAAAGGGGCAGATACGCAGTATTTT. Its protein is CASSLGLKGADTQYF. The entire variable domain, with the rest obtained from reference TRBV28 and TRBJ2-3, is as follows: DVKVTQSSRYLVKRTGEKVFLECVQDMDHENMFWYRQDPGLGLRLIYFSYDVKMKEKGDIPEGYSVSREKKERFSLILESASTNQTSMYLCASSLGLKGADTQYFGPGTRLTVL.